The 2 T cell receptor beta chains reported below all come from one sample, sequenced in a study of kidney transplant recipient with SARS-CoV-2 infection. TCRdb recomputed calls from the reads with MiXCR, one row per CDR3 protein. The sample yields under 250,000 distinct CDR3 sequences, around 30% seen once. Sequencing used a blood sample, obtained at baseline and between days 110 and 120 from a kidney transplant recipient. Source of these receptors: a male patient younger than 45 who had COVID-19 and was a kidney transplant recipient. Some T cells here may be from the graft donor.

About this clonotype: A much larger clone lies one base from this, so it may be a read error. The CDR3 nucleotides read TGTGCCAGCAGCTTGGGGGCTAGCGGCCCGAAGGAGACCCAGTACTTC. This translates into CASSLGASGPKETQYF. The chain employs TRBV11-2 and TRBJ2-5; D might be TRBD2 (7 bases). Per germline, CDR1 SGHAT and CDR2 FQNNGV. CDR3 length: 16 residues. V was trimmed by 3 bases and J by 5 bases, leaving 19 bases between them.

Ten or more counts support this clonotype. The genes are TRBV18 and TRBJ1-6; unclear D gene. With 3 bases removed from V and 4 bases from J, the gap between germline ends came to 4 bases. CDR3 length: 13 residues. Germline CDR1 and CDR2: KGHSH and LQKENI. CDR3 in amino acids: CASSPEYNSPLHF. The CDR3 DNA reads as TGTGCCAGCTCACCCGAATATAATTCACCCCTCCACTTT.